This TCR beta chain is drawn from a study of memory CD4+ T cells and cytomegalovirus serostatus. Single viable CD3+CD4+CD8-CD45RO+ cells were sorted as the memory CD4+ T cells. Serostatus was set by detecting CMV pp150, pp28, p38, p52 IgG. The CDR3 is 20 amino acids. Germline assignment: CDR1 LGHNT and CDR2 FRNRAP. With 7 bases clipped from V and 2 bases from J, the junction kept 21 bases outside the gene matches. Methods used by the authors: After removing out-of-frame reads, millions of distinct TCRbeta sequences remained. Clones were read by immunoSEQ multiplex PCR, and TCRdb kept only the in-frame ones, dropping some. Clonal size and the V and J genes are those of that table, whereas D and trimming came from the DNA. The profile covers about 75,000 clones, with around 78% appearing a single time and just over 2.5% taken by the ten largest.

This TCR was sampled from an adult in good health and CMV-seropositive. V is TRBV12-5 and J is TRBJ2-5; 11 bases align to TRBD2. Sequencing was performed on memory CD4+ T cells from blood. The CDR3 DNA reads TGTGCTAGTGCCCACCGTCCTCTCGGGACTAGCGGAGTCTTACAAGAGACCCAGTACTTC. Its translation is CASAHRPLGTSGVLQETQYF.